There are a few counts of the clone carrying this T cell receptor (beta chain). Its antigen is unidentified. From the 5' RACE reads, TCRdb called clonotypes with MiXCR, one entry per CDR3 protein. The repertoire includes hundreds of thousands of distinct CDR3 sequences, roughly 8% of them detected once, and 0.8% to 1% sits in the top ten. The sample originates from a study of identical twins. Germline loops: CDR1 GTSNPN, CDR2 SVGIG (reference sequence). This CDR3 has 11 residues. V lost 4 bases, J lost 3 bases, and 6 bases lay in between. Broader study findings: Modelling underestimated the level of out-of-frame TCR alpha sharing observed in monozygotic twins. In cord blood, abundant beta clonotypes had fewer insertions; memory showed no trend. For out-of-frame alpha sequences shared by twins, low generation probability was in excess. Conclusions leaned on cross-sectional statistical analysis and did not track the same donors over time.

The same specimen was also included in a second study, on yellow fever vaccine responses in identical twins.

The sample consisted of PBMCs. The clonotype comes from a woman aged 18-29 years in good health. The chain recombines TRBV30 with TRBJ1-1; D is ambiguous. The CDR3: CAWKGDTEAFF. In nucleotides, the CDR3 is TGTGCCTGGAAAGGAGACACTGAAGCTTTCTTT.